This T cell receptor (beta chain) stems from a study of blood T cell repertoires in COVID-19. Profiling relied on immunoSEQ multiplex PCR, and the TCRdb table lists in-frame clones only, not all of them. The data contain 300,000 to 400,000 clones, about 85% of them seen just once; the ten biggest clones take up 1.9%. Sequencing was carried out using PBMCs or T cells enriched from blood (not recorded which). The sequence derives from a woman aged 25-40 years who had been exposed to COVID-19.

CDR3 sequence reads: CASSQDRTSGGLAKNIQYF. CDR3 coding DNA: TGTGCCAGCAGCCAAGATCGGACTAGCGGGGGGTTAGCCAAAAACATTCAGTACTTC. The chain couples TRBV4-2 to TRBJ2-4; TRBD2 matches at 14 bases. Germline trimming cut 0 bases from V and 0 bases from J; bases unmatched to any gene: 4. CDR1 is LGHNA and CDR2 is YNFKEQ in the germline V gene. This CDR3 spans 19 amino acids.